This T cell receptor beta chain was recovered during a study of beta chain features in type 1 diabetes (dated by TCRdb to about 2018). With regard to the full study: Mean age, gender distribution, total cell number and subset yield did not differ between patients and healthy donors. A total of under 140,000,000 sorted cells were examined across all samples, and the number of cells per subset was strongly correlated with RNA yield. The study compared TCRB repertoires of sorted circulating CD4+ T cell subsets between recently diagnosed type 1 diabetes patients and matched healthy donors. Regulatory and stem cell-like memory subsets were isolated from only 8 patients and roughly eight healthy donors, whereas naive and central memory subsets came from all 28 donors. Overall results and qualifications from the work: PCR might favor shorter templates, but patient and control samples were amplified and corrected together, so any skew would affect both groups equally. Because small numbers of individuals were included in the HLA sub-analyses, any influence of HLA type on TCRB rearrangement was left unresolved. In all four CD4+ subsets, TCRB CDR3 length was moderately but significantly shorter in type 1 diabetes patients. Fewer insertions and more nucleotide deletions at VDJ recombination sites were observed in patients with type 1 diabetes, implying thymic rearrangement abnormalities. Naive, central memory and regulatory TCRB repertoires appeared to be more similar among patients than among healthy donors. Because cDNA was sequenced instead of genomic DNA, activated cells with high expression could be over-represented, although the groups did not differ in activation or CD3 levels.

All of the isolated RNA was reverse transcribed with the High Capacity cDNA Reverse Transcription Kit, so expressed TCRB transcripts were sequenced. Naive, central memory and regulatory T cell samples underwent deep immunoSEQ sequencing, averaging roughly 3.5 million total reads per sample. Sorted cells were lysed in RLT buffer, and RNA was extracted using DNase-treated RNeasy Micro or Mini kits according to cell number. Each cell subset was processed on its own to prevent cross-contamination, while patient and healthy donor samples were processed together. TCRB sequences were amplified from cDNA with the immunoSEQ multiplex PCR, producing 87-bp fragments spanning the CDR3 region. Sequencing of the amplicons was performed on the Illumina HiSeq platform. The source study handled its data this way. Synthetic template baselines were used to correct PCR bias computationally, reads within Hamming distance 2 were collapsed, and singletons that could not be merged were discarded. Reads were aligned against IMGT so that V, D and J genes, CDR3 length and insertions or deletions at six rearrangement sites could be assigned. Within each subset, clonotype counts were normalized to sorted cell number, after which true diversity and Gini coefficients were computed with the tcR R package. Repertoire sharing was quantified using the overlap coefficient calculated on TCRB nucleotide sequences. As a proxy for the pre-selection repertoire, out-of-frame TCRB sequences from naive cells were analyzed. TCRdb's version of the immuneACCESS table is confined to in-frame rearrangements and falls short of the full clone set. An unresolved V gene accounts for under half of the shortfall where checked; the remainder is of unknown origin. From that table come the V and J calls and clone size; the DNA was used to work out D and trimming. The sample profile shows 350,000 or so clones; about 18% of them were found once. The ten largest clonotypes hold roughly 0.045% of the sample.

Notes on this clone: No cognate antigen has been identified for it. No much larger clone exists at a distance of one base, and base qualities are not known.

Ends trimmed: V by 1 base, J by 2 bases; bases unmatched to a gene: 8. The germline V gene gives CDR1 as SGHDN and CDR2 as FVKESK. Including cysteine and phenylalanine, the CDR3 has 16 amino acids. CDR3 DNA only is kept here, 48 bases in frame from base 1. From each donor, a single peripheral blood sample of about 100 mL on average was drawn into heparinised tubes. Naive, central memory, regulatory and stem cell-like memory CD4+ T cells were sorted on a BD FACSAria II using a panel including CD45RO, CCR7, CD25, CD127, CD95 and CD27. Every sorted population had a purity above 95%. Right away, PBMCs were isolated by Lymphoprep density gradient centrifugation and were stained directly, with no culture step. So that batch effects would be minimized, each experiment stained and sorted samples in pairs, pairing one healthy donor with one patient.

This TCR derives from a young woman in good health. Sequenced material: naive CD4+ T cells from blood. Sample cell subset or site, as interpreted from the label and publication: true naive CD4+ T cells. Recombination connected TRBV14 to TRBJ2-7; 7 bases in the middle match TRBD1. Read as DNA, the sequence is TGTGCCAGCAGCCAAGCAAAACGGGACAGACCCTACGAGCAGTACTTC. It codes for CASSQAKRDRPYEQYF.